A selection of T cell receptor beta chains follows, all from one sample in a study of breast tumors, draining lymph nodes, adjacent tissues. From the multiplex PCR reads, TCRdb called clonotypes with MiXCR, one entry per CDR3 protein. The sample holds around 110,000 distinct CDR3 sequences; more than 30% are singletons and the top ten take approximately 5.3%. Sequencing was done on a sample of axillary lymph node tissue. The receptor set was obtained from a female donor with breast cancer. Some clones in this sample may be carry-over from other donors' samples. The CDR3 runs from the conserved cysteine through the conserved F or W. D genes are given only for firm matches. Some rows have no size entry. The others give once, few or many, or a class for an expanded clone.

CDR3 DNA | CDR3 protein | CDR3 length | D gene | clone size | J gene | V gene
TGTGCCAGCAGTCCGCAAGGTGGTGGCACAGATACGCAGTATTTT | CASSPQGGGTDTQYF | 15 | - | many | TRBJ2-3 | TRBV12-3/TRBV12-4
TGTGCCAGCAGGAGGGACACCCAAGAGACCCAGTACTTC | CASRRDTQETQYF | 13 | - | many | TRBJ2-5 | TRBV12-3/TRBV12-4
TGTGCCAGCAGTGACGGGACTTCATGGAGCGGGGAGCTGTTTTTT | CASSDGTSWSGELFF | 15 | - | many | TRBJ2-2 | TRBV2
TGTGCCATCAGCGCGGGACAGGGTCATTCACCCCCCCACTTT | CAISAGQGHSPPHF | 14 | TRBD1 | - | TRBJ1-6 | TRBV10-3
TGCAGTGCTACCCAGGGAGCGGGGTACAATGAGCAGTTCTTC | CSATQGAGYNEQFF | 14 | TRBD2 | many | TRBJ2-1 | TRBV20-1
TGTGCCAGCAGCTTATGGCGGTATGGGCAGTACTTC | CASSLWRYGQYF | 12 | - | - | TRBJ2-7 | TRBV7-6
TGTGCCAGCAGTCCCCGGACAGGGGTGGGGCAGCCCCAGCATTTT | CASSPRTGVGQPQHF | 15 | TRBD1 | - | TRBJ1-5 | TRBV12-3/TRBV12-4
TGTGCCAGCAGCTTAGAGGCGGCTAGCTCCTACGAGCAGTACTTC | CASSLEAASSYEQYF | 15 | - | many | TRBJ2-7 | TRBV11-2
TGTGCCAGCAGCTTAGATGGAGGGTACTATGGCTACACCTTC | CASSLDGGYYGYTF | 14 | - | many | TRBJ1-2 | TRBV7-9
TGCAGTGCTAGAGCTTTGGTAGCGGGGGCCCCCAATGAGCAGTTCTTC | CSARALVAGAPNEQFF | 16 | TRBD2 | - | TRBJ2-1 | TRBV20-1
TGCAGTGCTATGACAATAGGGATGGGCACAGATACGCAGTATTTT | CSAMTIGMGTDTQYF | 15 | - | - | TRBJ2-3 | TRBV20-1
TGTGCCAGCAGCGTCGCACAGGTAACTGAAGCTTTCTTT | CASSVAQVTEAFF | 13 | - | - | TRBJ1-1 | TRBV9
TGTGCCACCAGCAGAGATAGTGAAAAACTGTTTTTT | CATSRDSEKLFF | 12 | - | few | TRBJ1-4 | TRBV15
TGTGCCAGCAGTCCACCCCCGAGTTCCTGGGATGGCTACACCTTC | CASSPPPSSWDGYTF | 15 | - | many | TRBJ1-2 | TRBV6-5
TGTGCCGGCAATGAGACAGGGGGCGGTCAAGAGACCCAGTACTTC | CAGNETGGGQETQYF | 15 | TRBD1 | - | TRBJ2-5 | TRBV2
TGTGCCTGGAGTGCGGCTTTGGTCGTCTACGAGCAGTACTTC | CAWSAALVVYEQYF | 14 | - | many | TRBJ2-7 | TRBV30
TGCGCCAGCAGCTCAAGTTCTCGCAATCAGCCCCAGCATTTT | CASSSSSRNQPQHF | 14 | - | many | TRBJ1-5 | TRBV4-1
TGTGCCAGCTCACCTCAGCAGGGCCGCACAGATACGCAGTATTTT | CASSPQQGRTDTQYF | 15 | - | many | TRBJ2-3 | TRBV18
TGCAGTGCCGACCGAACTAGCTCCGGTTACGAGCAGTACTTC | CSADRTSSGYEQYF | 14 | - | - | TRBJ2-7 | TRBV20-1
TGTGCCAGCAGCCGGACAGGGTTTAACACCGGGGAGCTGTTTTTT | CASSRTGFNTGELFF | 15 | TRBD1 | many | TRBJ2-2 | TRBV5-4
TGTGCCAGCAACGGACAGGGTCCTGCCTACACCTTC | CASNGQGPAYTF | 12 | TRBD1 | - | TRBJ1-2 | TRBV6-6